A selection of T cell receptor beta chains follows, all from one sample in a study of blood T cells in healthy people across ages. TCRdb fed the 5' RACE reads into MiXCR, producing one record per CDR3 protein. The sample has 650,000 to 1,000,000 distinct CDR3 sequences, roughly 34% seen once. Sequencing was done on a sample of blood. The receptors shown here come from a man aged 18-30 years in good health. The CDR3 runs from the conserved cysteine through the conserved F or W.

16	TRBJ1-2	TRBV12-3/TRBV12-4	CASSLALLEGGYGYTF
15	TRBJ1-2	TRBV7-3	CASSPGQGTNYGYTF
14	TRBJ2-5	TRBV7-8	CASSFRTEYNEQYF
16	TRBJ2-5	TRBV20-1	CSARGGGDFLQETQYF
20	TRBJ1-5	TRBV6-5	CASSYSAPGEDGYSNQPQHF
15	.	TRBV12-3/TRBV12-4	CASSLVGQGYNEQYF
13	.	TRBV4-1	CASSQAREQTQYF
13	TRBJ1-4	TRBV20-1	CSTQGIGNEKLFF
15	TRBJ2-5	TRBV7-9	CASSGRGTYQETQHF
14	TRBJ2-1	TRBV5-1	CASLLGPSYNEQFF
13	TRBJ2-1	TRBV7-6	CASSALITNEQFF
13	TRBJ1-1	TRBV7-9	CASSQQGMGEAFF
13	TRBJ1-1	TRBV28	CASRIRVGTEAFF
13	TRBJ1-1	TRBV20-1	CSARRQGGTEAFF
12	TRBJ1-4	TRBV7-9	CATGRGAEKLFF
14	TRBJ2-1	TRBV12-3/TRBV12-4	CASSSDRGYNEQFF
15	TRBJ2-1	TRBV20-1	CSARSPGGLGNEQFF
15	TRBJ2-2	TRBV6-2/TRBV6-3	CASSYAQDNTGELFF
13	TRBJ2-5	TRBV6-5	CASSPLLGVEQYF
12	TRBJ2-1	TRBV20-1	CSARHRDWEQFF
17	TRBJ1-5	TRBV21-1	CASSKRKGRTPNQPQHF
14	TRBJ2-1	TRBV4-3	CAGSQDATTNEQFF
16	TRBJ1-4	TRBV3-1	CASSQVELATNEKLFF
13	TRBJ2-7	TRBV11-2	CASSFAELYEQYF
14	TRBJ2-2	TRBV20-1	CSAKRGARTGELFF
13	TRBJ2-3	TRBV7-2	CASSRTGDDTQYF
16	TRBJ2-1	TRBV12-3/TRBV12-4	CASSFRITGEYNEQFF
17	TRBJ2-1	TRBV10-3	CAISVASGGTPYNEQFF
15	TRBJ2-1	TRBV12-3/TRBV12-4	CASSLGTSGLNEQFF
15	TRBJ1-1	TRBV6-1	CASNNAASWGAEAFF
14	TRBJ1-1	TRBV12-3/TRBV12-4	CASSQQGRRREAFF
12	TRBJ1-2	TRBV10-3	CAISAENYGYTF
16	TRBJ2-3	TRBV24-1	CATSDSSAPTQDTQYF
15	TRBJ2-1	TRBV6-5	CASSYDWATYNEQFF
15	TRBJ2-3	TRBV6-1	CASSETSGRPDTQYF
14	TRBJ2-5	TRBV20-1	CSAPEAGLQETQYF
15	TRBJ1-1	TRBV24-1	CATSDSGKLSTEAFF
17	TRBJ2-1	TRBV20-1	CSARDPFGAAPGDEQFF
13	.	TRBV4-2	CASSQLRGNIQYF
16	TRBJ1-2	TRBV6-5	CASSYLGTGGDYGYTF
12	TRBJ2-5	TRBV28	CASSLRHNEQYF
19	TRBJ1-6	TRBV20-1	CSARDPHSSGQGQNSPLHF
13	TRBJ2-1	TRBV7-2	CASSLSGVGEQFF
12	TRBJ1-2	TRBV20-1	CSARDLGHGYTF
23	TRBJ1-1	TRBV12-3/TRBV12-4	CASSLARTPAGAHAFSMNTEAFF
14	TRBJ2-2	TRBV9	CASSPQTVQGELFF